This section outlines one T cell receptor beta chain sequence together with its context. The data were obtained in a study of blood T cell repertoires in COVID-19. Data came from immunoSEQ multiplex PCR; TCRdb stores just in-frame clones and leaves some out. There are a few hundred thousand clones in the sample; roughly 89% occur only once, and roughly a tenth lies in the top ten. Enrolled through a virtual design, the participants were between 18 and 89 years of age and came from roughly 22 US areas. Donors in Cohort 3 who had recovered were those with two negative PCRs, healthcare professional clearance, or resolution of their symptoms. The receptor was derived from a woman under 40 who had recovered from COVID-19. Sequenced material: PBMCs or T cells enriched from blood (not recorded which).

CDR3 in amino acids: CASSAYPGSSGRSSYEQYF. The CDR3 coding sequence is TGTGCCAGCAGCGCTTATCCCGGGTCTAGCGGCAGGAGCTCCTACGAGCAGTACTTC. This rearrangement joins TRBV5-4 to TRBJ2-7, with 7 bases identical to TRBD2. This CDR3 comprises 19 residues. The junction had 19 bases not matched to a gene; V was cut back by 4 bases and J by 0 bases. CDR1 and CDR2 from the germline V gene are SGHNT and YYREEE (reference sequence). The full variable domain, with the rest looked up from reference TRBV5-4 and TRBJ2-7, is ETGVTQSPTHLIKTRGQQVTLRCSSQSGHNTVSWYQQALGQGPQFIFQYYREEENGRGNFPPRFSGLQFPNYSSELNVNALELDDSALYLCASSAYPGSSGRSSYEQYFGPGTRLTVT.